This TCR beta chain was captured in a study of regulatory T cells in long-lasting Graves disease. Points on this clonotype: A much larger clone sits a single nucleotide away, making a read error possible.

Trimming took off 1 base at V and 3 bases at J, with 13 bases between the two ends. The CDR3 has 16 amino acids. From germline, CDR1 is SGHAT and CDR2 FQNNGV. Construction of TCR beta libraries relied on iRepertoire HTBI primers and on Arm-PCR targeting CDR3 regions. One entry per CDR3 protein, called by TCRdb with MiXCR from the multiplex PCR reads. The sample lists about 240,000 distinct CDR3 sequences; 20% were seen once. The sample's time point: newly diagnosed GD, antithyroid drugs for less than 3 months. PBMCs were the source of the RNA used for TCR sequencing. From an endocrinology department in Xi'an, China, came the patients. Roughly 9.2 milliliters of peripheral blood were drawn into EDTA tubes.

The rearrangement links TRBV11-2 to TRBJ1-3; D remains unclear. The TCR sequence derives from a female donor with Graves disease. The sequencing used peripheral blood mononuclear cells (PBMCs), collected at new diagnosis, from a patient treated with antithyroid drugs. For the CDR3, the DNA is TGTGCCAGCAGCTTAGTAGGGAGCTGGGATGGAAACACCATATATTTT. Translating it yields CASSLVGSWDGNTIYF.